These T cell receptor beta chains were read from a single sample in a study of PD-1 blockade in classical Hodgkin lymphoma. Sequencing was performed with immunoSEQ multiplex PCR; in TCRdb, only in-frame clones are kept and a portion is missing. The sample yields fewer than 100,000 clones, roughly 92% seen once. The sample consisted of peripheral blood mononuclear cells (PBMCs), taken at baseline. These receptors were collected from a human donor with classical Hodgkin lymphoma. Each CDR3 is given with its conserved first and last residue. The order of the fields is J gene, clone size, V gene, D gene, CDR3 DNA, CDR3 protein. D genes are given only for firm matches. The listing skips clone size in some rows; elsewhere it reads once, few, many or a size class.

J: TRBJ2-7; size: .; V: TRBV20-1; D: .; DNA: TGCAGTGCTGGTGCCTACGAGCAGTACTTC; CDR3: CSAGAYEQYF
J: TRBJ1-5; size: .; V: TRBV7-3; D: .; DNA: TGTGCCAGCAGCCTAGGCCCATATCAGCCCCAGCATTTT; CDR3: CASSLGPYQPQHF
J: TRBJ2-3; size: once; V: TRBV2; D: .; DNA: TGTGCCAGCCCCCGGTTATTACGGGAGGAGGGGGAGGGCTCTTTCGGTACGCAGTATTTT; CDR3: CASPRLLREEGEGSFGTQYF
J: TRBJ1-2; size: .; V: TRBV19; D: .; DNA: TGTGCCAGTAGTATCTTAGGAGGTAACTATGGCTACACCTTC; CDR3: CASSILGGNYGYTF
J: TRBJ2-5; size: .; V: TRBV5-4; D: .; DNA: TGTGCCAGCAGCTCGGCTCTGCTGGAGACCCAGTACTTC; CDR3: CASSSALLETQYF
J: TRBJ2-5; size: .; V: TRBV28; D: .; DNA: TGTGCCAGCACCTCAGGGTCCGGAACCCAGTACTTC; CDR3: CASTSGSGTQYF
J: TRBJ2-3; size: .; V: TRBV19; D: TRBD1; DNA: TGTGCCAGAGACAGGGGTCAAATCGCAGATACGCAGTATTTT; CDR3: CARDRGQIADTQYF
J: TRBJ1-4; size: .; V: TRBV5-1; D: .; DNA: TGCGCCAGCCGAAGGACGTCCGCAACTAATGAAAAACTGTTTTTT; CDR3: CASRRTSATNEKLFF
J: TRBJ1-5; size: .; V: TRBV27; D: .; DNA: TGTGCCAGTAGTCTCGGAAGCGGGCCCCAGCATTTT; CDR3: CASSLGSGPQHF
J: TRBJ1-1; size: few; V: TRBV5-1; D: .; DNA: TGCGCCAGCAGCTTGGTTCACCGGAACACTGAAGCTTTCTTT; CDR3: CASSLVHRNTEAFF